This entry is about one T cell receptor (beta chain). As yet, its antigen is unknown. This specimen comes from a study of shared clonotypes between healthy human individuals. Study-wide points: Genetic and exposure-history diversity was limited by the small donor number. Larger estimated richness was generally recorded for naive subsets relative to memory subsets.

Clones were read by immunoSEQ multiplex PCR, and TCRdb kept only the in-frame ones, dropping some. The sample carries hundreds of thousands of clones, around 78% recorded once. Germline CDR1 KGHSH, CDR2 LQKENI. The CDR3 is 13 residues long. The ends were cut back, 5 bases at V and 8 bases at J, with 15 bases in the middle. Into CD45RA+ naive and CD45RA-negative memory subsets, the CD4+ cells were split. The specimen sequenced was memory CD4+ T cells sorted from blood. The subset was: CD45RA-negative fraction. The clonotype originates from a woman in her thirties in good health. The chain joins TRBV18 to TRBJ1-2, with TRBD1 as a possible D gene (5 bases). The CDR3 DNA follows: TGTGCCAGCTCATCCTCTCAGGGAGAGGGCTACACCTTC. Amino acid sequence: CASSSSQGEGYTF. The variable domain in full, completed from reference TRBV18 and TRBJ1-2, reads NAGVMQNPRHLVRRRGQEARLRCSPMKGHSHVYWYRQLPEEGLKFMVYLQKENIIDESGMPKERFSAEFPKEGPSILRIQQVVRGDSAAYFCASSSSQGEGYTFGSGTRLTVV.